The clone carrying this T cell receptor (beta chain) was counted many times. What it recognizes is unknown. Mismatch with germline at one junction end may stem from a read error. Here immunoSEQ multiplex PCR was the method, and the copy in TCRdb shows in-frame clones only, minus some. This repertoire shows 350,000 to 450,000 clones, roughly 90% found once; its top ten account for less than 2%. This record comes from a study of Ad26.COV2.S vaccination and SARS-CoV-2 variants. Study-level results: There was a possibility that the TCR breadth and depth analyses underestimated total T cell responses. Across vaccine and placebo recipients, the breadth of non-spike TCRs was similar.

The sample's treatment: around 19 received Ad26.COV2.S at low or high dose, single or two shots; about 5 received placebo; per-sample allocation not given. Samples analyzed were those drawn on day 63 after the first vaccine or placebo injection. An adult aged 18-55 years in Boston served as the donor. The administered vaccine (an Ad26 vector) expressed Wuhan-strain SARS-CoV-2 spike. Sequencing used peripheral blood, obtained in a trial of Ad26.COV2.S vaccine versus placebo. The sequence was obtained from a person aged 18-65 years who received the Ad26.COV2.S COVID-19 vaccine or a placebo.

CDR3 sequence (DNA): TGTGCCAGCAGTGAAAGGGTCGGGGCCGACTTC. This encodes CASSERVGADF. V gene TRBV6-1 combines with J gene TRBJ1-2, with a possible D match to TRBD1 (5 bases). The V gene's germline CDR1 is MNHNS and CDR2 SASEGT. The CDR3 has 11 amino acids.